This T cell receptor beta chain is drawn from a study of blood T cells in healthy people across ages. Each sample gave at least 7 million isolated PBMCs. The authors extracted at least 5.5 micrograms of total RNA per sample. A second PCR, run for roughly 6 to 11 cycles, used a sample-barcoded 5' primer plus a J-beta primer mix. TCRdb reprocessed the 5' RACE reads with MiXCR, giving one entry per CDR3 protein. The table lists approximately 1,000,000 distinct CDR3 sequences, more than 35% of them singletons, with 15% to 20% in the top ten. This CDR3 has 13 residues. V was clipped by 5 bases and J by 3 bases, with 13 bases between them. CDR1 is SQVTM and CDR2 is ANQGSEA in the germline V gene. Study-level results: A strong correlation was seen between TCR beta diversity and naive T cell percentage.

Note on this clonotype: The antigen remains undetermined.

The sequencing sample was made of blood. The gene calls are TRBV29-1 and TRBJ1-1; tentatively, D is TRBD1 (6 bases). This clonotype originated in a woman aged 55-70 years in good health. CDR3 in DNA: TGCAGCGTTCGACAGGATGTGGACACTGAAGCTTTCTTT. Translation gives CSVRQDVDTEAFF.